This T cell receptor beta chain is from a study of T-cell reconstitution after alpha-beta-depleted transplantation in children (dated by TCRdb to about 2016). Background on the whole study: Using TCR repertoire profiling, the study quantitatively followed how T-cell immune reconstitution unfolded in children after TCRalphabeta/CD19-depleted allogeneic hematopoietic cell transplantation.

With respect to this clonotype: The antigen it recognizes is unknown. No base-level quality is on record; no much larger clone is a single base apart.

Libraries came from PCR. TCRdb records Illumina HiSeq 2500 as the sequencer. Molecular barcoding was employed in the preparation of TCR libraries, with unique molecular identifiers being used to normalize TCRbeta repertoire quantification. TCRdb trimmed public reads at Q25 via fastp, called clones via MiXCR and kept in-frame beta chains. Records with the same CDR3 protein are collapsed into one entry carrying the most frequent genes and DNA. Present in this sample are roughly 500,000 distinct CDR3 sequences, 32% of which were seen just once. The ten largest clones represent under 3% of the sample. The TCR was taken from a human donor who donated a stem cell graft to a child with aplastic anemia. Sequencing was performed on PBMCs from the stem cell graft donor, taken from the stem cell graft.

CDR3 reads: CASSSTTDFTDTQYF. The DNA sequence is given as TGTGCCAGCAGCTCAACGACAGACTTCACAGATACGCAGTATTTT. This chain is built from TRBV7-9 and TRBJ2-3, with a weak D call of TRBD1 (5 bases match). A distance of 13 bases separates the germline ends of V and J, which lose 4 bases and 2 bases respectively. Reading the germline V gene (reference sequence) gives CDR1 SEHNR and CDR2 FQNEAQ. Spanning cysteine to phenylalanine, the CDR3 consists of 15 amino acids. The entry retains the CDR3 DNA only, 45 bases that are in frame from base 1.